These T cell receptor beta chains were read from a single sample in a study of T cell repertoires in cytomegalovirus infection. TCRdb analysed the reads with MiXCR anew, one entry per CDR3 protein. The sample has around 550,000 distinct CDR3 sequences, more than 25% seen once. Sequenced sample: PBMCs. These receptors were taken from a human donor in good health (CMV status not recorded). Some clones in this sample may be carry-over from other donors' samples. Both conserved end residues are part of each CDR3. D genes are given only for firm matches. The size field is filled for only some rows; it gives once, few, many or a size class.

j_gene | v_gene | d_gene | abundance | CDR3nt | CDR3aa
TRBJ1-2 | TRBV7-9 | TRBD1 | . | TGTGCCAGCAGCTTAGAGGGACAGGGCAGCTATGGCTACACCTTC | CASSLEGQGSYGYTF
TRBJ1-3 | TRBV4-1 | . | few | TGCGCCAGCAGCCAAGATAGTGAAGGTGCTGGACCCGGAGTGGTGGGAAACACCATATATTTT | CASSQDSEGAGPGVVGNTIYF
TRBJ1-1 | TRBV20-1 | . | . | TGCAGTGCTAGAGGGAACCTGAACACTGAAGCTTTCTTT | CSARGNLNTEAFF
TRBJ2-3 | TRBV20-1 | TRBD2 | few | TGCAGTGCTAATCACGGGGGGGGACGCACAGATACGCAGTATTTT | CSANHGGGRTDTQYF
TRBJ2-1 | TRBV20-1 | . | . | TGCAGTGCTAGTGAGAACCCCCCGGGAGAGCAGTTCTTC | CSASENPPGEQFF
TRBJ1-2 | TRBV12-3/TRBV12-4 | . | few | TGTGCCAGCAGTTTAAGCCGACCAACTCCTAACTATGGCTACACCTTC | CASSLSRPTPNYGYTF
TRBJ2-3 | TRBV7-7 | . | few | TGTGCCAGCAGCTTAGCTGAGTCGGGCACAGATACGCAGTATTTT | CASSLAESGTDTQYF
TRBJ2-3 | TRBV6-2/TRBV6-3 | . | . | TGTGCCAGCAGTGGGTCGATACCTTCAGATACGCAGTATTTT | CASSGSIPSDTQYF
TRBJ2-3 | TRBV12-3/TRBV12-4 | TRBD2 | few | TGTGCCAGCAGCCCGGGACTAGCGGGAAGGGAAGATACGCAGTATTTT | CASSPGLAGREDTQYF
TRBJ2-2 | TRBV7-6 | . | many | TGTGCCAGCAGCTTAGCGGGAGGAAAGAACACCGGGGAGCTGTTTTTT | CASSLAGGKNTGELFF
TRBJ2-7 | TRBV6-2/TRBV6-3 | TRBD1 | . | TGTGCCAGCAGTTACTCGGACAGGGTGGGCGAGCAGTACTTC | CASSYSDRVGEQYF
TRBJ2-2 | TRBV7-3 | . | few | TGTGCCAGCAGCTTAAAATTCTCCTTAACGAACACCGGGGAGCTGTTTTTT | CASSLKFSLTNTGELFF
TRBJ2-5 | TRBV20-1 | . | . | TGCAGTGCTAGCGCTGTGACCCAAGAGACCCAGTACTTC | CSASAVTQETQYF
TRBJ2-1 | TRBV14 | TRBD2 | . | TGTGCCAGCAGCCGTTGGACTAGCGGGAGCTCCTACAATGAGCAGTTCTTC | CASSRWTSGSSYNEQFF
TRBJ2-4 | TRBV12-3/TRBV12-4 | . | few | TGTGCCAGCAGTTTATGGGGGGCGGTGGGGGCCAAAAACATTCAGTACTTC | CASSLWGAVGAKNIQYF
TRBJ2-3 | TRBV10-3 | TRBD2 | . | TGTGCCATCACTGAGGCTAGCGGGAGACCAGATACGCAGTATTTT | CAITEASGRPDTQYF
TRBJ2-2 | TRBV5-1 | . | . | TGCGCCAGCAGCTTGACGTCTGCATCGTGGGAGCTGTTTTTT | CASSLTSASWELFF
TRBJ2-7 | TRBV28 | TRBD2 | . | TGTGCCAGCAGTTTGTTTCAAGCGGGAGTGTACGAGCAGTACTTC | CASSLFQAGVYEQYF
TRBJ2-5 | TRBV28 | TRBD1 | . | TGTGCCAGCAGTTTCTCAGGGGGAGAGTCGGTGGGAGAGACCCAGTACTTC | CASSFSGGESVGETQYF
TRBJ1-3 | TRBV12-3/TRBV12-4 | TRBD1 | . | TGTGCCAGCGTGGAGCTAGGACAGGCTGGAAACACCATATATTTT | CASVELGQAGNTIYF
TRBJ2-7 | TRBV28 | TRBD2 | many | TGTGCCAGCAGACCCTATGAGACTAGCGGTTACGAGTACTACGAGCAGTACTTC | CASRPYETSGYEYYEQYF
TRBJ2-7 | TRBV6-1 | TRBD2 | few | TGTGCCAGCAGCCACGGGGGGGTATCCTACGAGCAGTACTTC | CASSHGGVSYEQYF
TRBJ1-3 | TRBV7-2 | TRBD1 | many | TGTGCCAGCAGCCCTCAGGGGGCGCCGGGAAACACCATATATTTT | CASSPQGAPGNTIYF
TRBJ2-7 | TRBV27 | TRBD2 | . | TGTGCCAGCAGGGAGGCCGGGACTAGCGGATCCTACGAGCAGTACTTC | CASREAGTSGSYEQYF
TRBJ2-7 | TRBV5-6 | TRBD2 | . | TGTGCCAGCAGCATGAACCCGGGAGGCTTTTACGAGCAGCACTTC | CASSMNPGGFYEQHF
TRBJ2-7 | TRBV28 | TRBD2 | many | TGTGCCAGCAGATCCTCTCTAGCGGGAGTGGCCTACGAGCAGTACTTC | CASRSSLAGVAYEQYF
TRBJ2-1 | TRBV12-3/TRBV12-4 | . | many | TGTGCCAGCAGTTCGTCTATGAACCCCTACAATGAGCAGTTCTTC | CASSSSMNPYNEQFF
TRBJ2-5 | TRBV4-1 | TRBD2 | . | TGCGCCAGCAGCCAAGAATCGGCGGGAGGGGGGGAGACCCAGTACTTC | CASSQESAGGGETQYF
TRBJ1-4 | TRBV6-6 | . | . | TGTGCCACCGGCAGGCCCGTTGGACAGCCTAATGAAAAACTGTTTTTT | CATGRPVGQPNEKLFF
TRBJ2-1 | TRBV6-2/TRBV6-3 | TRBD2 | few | TGTGCCAGCAGTTCCCCGGGACTAGCGGGAGCTGAGCAGTTCTTC | CASSSPGLAGAEQFF
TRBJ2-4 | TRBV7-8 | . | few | TGTGCCAGCAGCTTCGATAACATTCAGTACTTC | CASSFDNIQYF
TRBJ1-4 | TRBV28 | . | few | TGTGCCAGCAGTTTATTATCAGAGTGGGAAAAACTGTTTTTT | CASSLLSEWEKLFF
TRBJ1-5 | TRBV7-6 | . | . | TGTGCCAGCGGGCGGGGACCCTATAGCAATCAGCCCCAGCATTTT | CASGRGPYSNQPQHF
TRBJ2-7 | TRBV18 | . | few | TGTGCCAGCTCACCCTCCGGACAGATGTACGAGCAGTACTTC | CASSPSGQMYEQYF
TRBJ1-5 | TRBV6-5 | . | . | TGTGCCAGCAGTGCAGCTTTCAATCAGCCCCAGCATTTT | CASSAAFNQPQHF
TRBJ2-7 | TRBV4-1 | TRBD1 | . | TGCGCCAGCAGCCAAGAACCCCGGACAGGGATCTCCTACGAGCAGTACTTC | CASSQEPRTGISYEQYF
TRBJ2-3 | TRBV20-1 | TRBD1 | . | TGCAGTGCTGGACGGGACAGGGATATTAATACGCAGTATTTT | CSAGRDRDINTQYF
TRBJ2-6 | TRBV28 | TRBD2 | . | TGTGCCAGCAGTCCGGCGGGAGCTGGGGCCAACGTCCTGACTTTC | CASSPAGAGANVLTF
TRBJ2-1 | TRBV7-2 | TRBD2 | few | TGTGCCAGCAGCCCAGCGGGAATCACCTCCTACAATGAGCAGTTCTTC | CASSPAGITSYNEQFF
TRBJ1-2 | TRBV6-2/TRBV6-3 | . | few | TGTGCCAGCAGTTACTCGACCCGGGGGGCGCAAGTCTATGGCTACACCTTC | CASSYSTRGAQVYGYTF
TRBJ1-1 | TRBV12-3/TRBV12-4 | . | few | TGTGCCAGCAGCCTGGACGAGTACACTGAAGCTTTCTTT | CASSLDEYTEAFF
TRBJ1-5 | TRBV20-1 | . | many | TGCAGTGCTATTCAGCTTAACAATCAGCCCCAGCATTTT | CSAIQLNNQPQHF
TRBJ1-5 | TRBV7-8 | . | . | TGTGCCAGCAGCTTATTTTTTGTACTGGGGGTCGTGAATCAGCCCCAGCATTTT | CASSLFFVLGVVNQPQHF
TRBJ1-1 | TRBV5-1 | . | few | TGCGCCAGCAGCTTTAATCAGGGCTCTGAAGCTTTCTTT | CASSFNQGSEAFF
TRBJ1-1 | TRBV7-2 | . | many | TGTGCCAGCAGTTTTAAGAACACTGAAGCTTTCTTT | CASSFKNTEAFF
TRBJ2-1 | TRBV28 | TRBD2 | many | TGTGCCAGCAGTTTGATGGGAGGACTAGCGGCTTCCTACAATGAGCAGTTCTTC | CASSLMGGLAASYNEQFF
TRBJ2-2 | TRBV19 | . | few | TGTGCCAGTAGCGCCCAATCGTTAGCGGAAGCGAACACCGGGGAGCTGTTTTTT | CASSAQSLAEANTGELFF
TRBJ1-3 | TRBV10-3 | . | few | TGTGCCATCAGTGAGAGCGGGAGACTTGGAAACACCATATATTTT | CAISESGRLGNTIYF
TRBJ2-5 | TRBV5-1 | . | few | TGCGCCAGCAGCTCTGTCCGGGACTTTCAAGAGACCCAGTACTTC | CASSSVRDFQETQYF
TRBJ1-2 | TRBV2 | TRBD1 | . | TGTGCCAGCCGATCCGGGACAGAAGGGCGCTACACCTTC | CASRSGTEGRYTF
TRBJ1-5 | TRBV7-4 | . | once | TGTGCCAGCAGCTTAGTAGGCGGGGTCGGACAGCCCCAGCATTTT | CASSLVGGVGQPQHF
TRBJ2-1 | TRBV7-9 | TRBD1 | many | TGTGCCAGCAGCTCGGGGACAGGGTTCGATGAGCAGTTCTTC | CASSSGTGFDEQFF
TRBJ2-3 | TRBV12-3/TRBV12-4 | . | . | TGTGCCAGCGCCGGGAGGGGACAGGGATTAGTTAGAGGCACAGATACGCAGTATTTT | CASAGRGQGLVRGTDTQYF